This is a list of T cell receptor beta chains from one sample in a study of T cells after yellow fever vaccination. TCRdb passed the 5' RACE reads through MiXCR, listing each CDR3 protein once. The sample shows approximately 300,000 distinct CDR3 sequences, around 7.3% of them seen only once. Here the sequenced sample was PBMCs, taken around 45 days after the first yellow fever vaccination. The receptors were sampled from a man between 18 and 35 years old who received the YFV17D yellow fever vaccine. Each CDR3 is given with its conserved first and last residue. D genes are given only for firm matches. Clone size, where shown, is once, few, many, or a class for clones that have expanded.

TRBJ1-6 | NA | TRBV7-2 | NA | CASSFLELSVSPLHF | TGTGCCAGCAGCTTCTTGGAGTTATCGGTTTCACCCCTCCACTTT
TRBJ2-7 | NA | TRBV28 | NA | CASSGGTYEQYF | TGTGCCAGCAGCGGGGGAACCTACGAGCAGTACTTC
TRBJ2-5 | NA | TRBV6-5 | TRBD2 | CASRTPSGGHETQYF | TGTGCCAGCAGGACTCCTAGCGGGGGGCACGAGACCCAGTACTTC
TRBJ2-7 | few | TRBV6-1 | NA | CASSLQGGLSSYEQYF | TGTGCCAGCAGCCTACAGGGGGGGTTAAGCTCCTACGAGCAGTACTTC
TRBJ2-7 | few | TRBV6-1 | NA | CASSGRQESSYEQYF | TGTGCCAGCAGTGGCCGACAGGAGAGCTCCTACGAGCAGTACTTC
TRBJ2-5 | NA | TRBV21-1 | NA | CASSKYKQETQYF | TGTGCCAGCAGCAAATACAAACAAGAGACCCAGTACTTC
TRBJ1-1 | NA | TRBV9 | NA | CASNPDPMNTEAFF | TGTGCCAGCAACCCGGACCCTATGAACACTGAAGCTTTCTTT
TRBJ2-2 | NA | TRBV7-7 | NA | CASSRGQMNTGELFF | TGTGCTAGCAGCCGTGGACAGATGAACACCGGGGAGCTGTTTTTT
TRBJ1-6 | few | TRBV7-9 | TRBD1 | CASSREPGQGYSPLHF | TGTGCCAGCAGTCGCGAACCGGGACAGGGTTATTCACCCCTCCACTTT
TRBJ2-2 | many | TRBV7-3 | NA | CASSFWGPQGGELFF | TGTGCCAGCAGCTTTTGGGGGCCCCAAGGCGGGGAGCTGTTTTTT
TRBJ2-5 | few | TRBV12-5 | NA | CASGLFSGGEETQYF | TGTGCTAGTGGTTTGTTCTCTGGGGGCGAAGAGACCCAGTACTTC
TRBJ1-6 | few | TRBV6-5 | TRBD1 | CASSYSTLQGVGSPLHF | TGTGCCAGCAGTTACTCGACCCTACAGGGGGTTGGTTCACCCCTCCACTTT
TRBJ2-1 | NA | TRBV7-9 | NA | CASSFGAEVGEQFF | TGTGCCAGCAGCTTTGGCGCAGAGGTGGGTGAGCAGTTCTTC
TRBJ2-4 | NA | TRBV5-1 | NA | CASSLGSGRVKNIQYF | TGCGCCAGCAGCTTGGGTAGCGGTCGTGTCAAAAACATTCAGTACTTC
TRBJ2-7 | few | TRBV6-1 | NA | CASTEGGGAKYEQYF | TGTGCCAGCACCGAGGGGGGGGGCGCCAAATACGAGCAGTACTTC
TRBJ2-7 | many | TRBV12-3/TRBV12-4 | NA | CASATPGRGTYEQYF | TGTGCCAGCGCCACGCCCGGCAGGGGTACTTACGAGCAGTACTTC
TRBJ1-4 | NA | TRBV29-1 | NA | CSVELRATNEKLFF | TGCAGCGTAGAGCTGAGAGCAACTAATGAAAAACTGTTTTTT
TRBJ2-4 | many | TRBV15 | NA | CATSRDRSRLLAKNIQYF | TGTGCCACCAGCAGAGATCGAAGCAGGCTTCTAGCCAAAAACATTCAGTACTTC
TRBJ2-1 | few | TRBV5-1 | NA | CASSEGIGNNEQFF | TGCGCCAGCTCCGAAGGTATCGGAAACAATGAGCAGTTCTTC
TRBJ2-1 | few | TRBV7-2 | TRBD2 | CASSLEAGGEQFF | TGTGCCAGCAGCTTAGAGGCGGGGGGAGAGCAGTTCTTC
TRBJ2-3 | NA | TRBV5-6 | NA | CASSDLGGAGADTQYF | TGTGCCAGCAGCGACCTTGGAGGGGCCGGAGCAGATACGCAGTATTTT
TRBJ2-1 | NA | TRBV5-1 | NA | CASSLWSPSYNEQFF | TGCGCCAGCAGCTTGTGGTCCCCGAGCTACAATGAGCAGTTCTTC
TRBJ2-5 | NA | TRBV5-1 | NA | CASKRWDFEETQYF | TGCGCCAGCAAACGGTGGGACTTTGAGGAGACCCAGTACTTC
TRBJ2-5 | many | TRBV5-6 | NA | CASSSGPFQETQYF | TGTGCCAGCAGCTCCGGACCCTTCCAAGAGACCCAGTACTTC
TRBJ2-1 | NA | TRBV29-1 | NA | CSSREGWDNEQFF | TGCAGCTCTCGGGAAGGGTGGGACAATGAGCAGTTCTTC
TRBJ1-4 | many | TRBV7-8 | NA | CASSLGPGTNEKLFF | TGTGCCAGCAGCTTGGGACCGGGAACTAATGAAAAACTGTTTTTT
TRBJ2-3 | NA | TRBV19 | NA | CASSIVLTDTQYF | TGTGCCAGTAGTATAGTTCTGACGGATACGCAGTATTTT
TRBJ2-3 | NA | TRBV5-1 | TRBD2 | CASGGGEGTDTQYF | TGCGCCAGTGGCGGGGGTGAAGGCACAGATACGCAGTATTTT
TRBJ2-5 | many | TRBV5-1 | TRBD2 | CASSRTSAETQYF | TGCGCCAGCAGCAGGACTAGCGCGGAGACCCAGTACTTC
TRBJ2-1 | few | TRBV7-3 | TRBD1 | CASSLTPGQGPNEQFF | TGTGCCAGCAGCTTGACGCCGGGACAGGGGCCCAATGAGCAGTTCTTC
TRBJ2-7 | many | TRBV4-3 | TRBD2 | CASSQRLASEQYF | TGCGCCAGCAGCCAAAGACTAGCTAGCGAGCAGTACTTC
TRBJ1-5 | NA | TRBV7-2 | TRBD1 | CASSLDRPNQPQHF | TGTGCCAGCAGCCTGGACAGGCCTAATCAGCCCCAGCATTTT
TRBJ2-7 | few | TRBV4-3 | NA | CASSQEDGETYEQYF | TGCGCCAGCAGCCAAGAGGATGGGGAGACCTACGAGCAGTACTTC
TRBJ1-1 | many | TRBV5-1 | TRBD1 | CASSQTGDDMAFF | TGCGCCAGCAGCCAGACAGGGGACGATATGGCTTTCTTT
TRBJ2-2 | few | TRBV28 | NA | CASSLSSTNTGELFF | TGTGCCAGCAGTCTCTCAAGTACTAACACCGGGGAGCTGTTTTTT
TRBJ2-5 | few | TRBV7-9 | NA | CASSLWSRGETQYF | TGTGCCAGCAGCTTATGGTCGAGGGGCGAGACCCAGTACTTC
TRBJ2-2 | few | TRBV6-2/TRBV6-3 | TRBD2 | CASSYERGGNTGELFF | TGTGCCAGCAGTTACGAGCGGGGGGGGAACACCGGGGAGCTGTTTTTT
TRBJ2-2 | many | TRBV7-8 | TRBD2 | CASSDRVPLAGGARTGELFF | TGTGCCAGCAGCGACCGCGTCCCGTTAGCGGGGGGAGCTCGCACCGGGGAGCTGTTTTTT
TRBJ2-3 | NA | TRBV10-2 | TRBD2 | CASSVSGGQQPYTDTQYF | TGCGCCAGCAGCGTTAGCGGGGGCCAACAACCTTACACAGATACGCAGTATTTT
TRBJ1-1 | few | TRBV3-1 | NA | CASGGVGTEAFF | TGTGCCAGCGGGGGGGTGGGCACTGAAGCTTTCTTT
TRBJ2-1 | NA | TRBV12-3/TRBV12-4 | NA | CASSPVGSSYNEQFF | TGTGCCAGCAGCCCCGTGGGGAGCTCCTACAATGAGCAGTTCTTC
TRBJ2-7 | few | TRBV6-1 | NA | CASSEDNSYEQYF | TGTGCCAGCAGTGAAGACAACTCCTACGAGCAGTACTTC
TRBJ2-6 | NA | TRBV5-1 | NA | CASSLGQPGANVLTF | TGCGCCAGCAGCTTGGGACAGCCTGGGGCCAACGTCCTGACTTTC
TRBJ2-2 | few | TRBV16 | TRBD1 | CASSQTGGLYTGELFF | TGTGCCAGCAGCCAAACAGGGGGATTATACACCGGGGAGCTGTTTTTT
TRBJ2-1 | few | TRBV6-5 | TRBD2 | CASSYELATYNEQFF | TGTGCCAGCAGTTACGAACTAGCGACCTACAATGAGCAGTTCTTC
TRBJ2-3 | NA | TRBV5-1 | NA | CASSLYGQTTDTQYF | TGCGCCAGCAGCTTGTACGGACAGACCACAGATACGCAGTATTTT
TRBJ1-5 | many | TRBV7-8 | NA | CASSLSNQPQHF | TGTGCCAGCAGCTTAAGCAATCAGCCCCAGCATTTT
TRBJ1-1 | many | TRBV7-8 | NA | CASSLAPDTEAFF | TGTGCCAGCAGCTTAGCCCCTGACACTGAAGCTTTCTTT